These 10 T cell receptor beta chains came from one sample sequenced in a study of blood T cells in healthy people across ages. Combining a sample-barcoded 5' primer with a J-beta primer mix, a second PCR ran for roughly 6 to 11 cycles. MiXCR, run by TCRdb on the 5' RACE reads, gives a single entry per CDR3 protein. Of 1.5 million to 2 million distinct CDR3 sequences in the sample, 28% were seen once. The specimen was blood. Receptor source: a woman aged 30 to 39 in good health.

The CDR3 loop reads CSARESHMSTDTQYF. CDR3 sequence (DNA): TGCAGTGCTAGAGAAAGCCATATGAGCACAGATACGCAGTATTTT. V usage is TRBV20-1 and J usage is TRBJ2-3; the D is unclear. The CDR3 sequence is 15 residues long. Between the trimmed V and J ends, which lost 0 bases and 0 bases, there was a span of 10 bases. Germline lookup yields CDR1 DFQATT and CDR2 SNEGSKA (reference sequence).

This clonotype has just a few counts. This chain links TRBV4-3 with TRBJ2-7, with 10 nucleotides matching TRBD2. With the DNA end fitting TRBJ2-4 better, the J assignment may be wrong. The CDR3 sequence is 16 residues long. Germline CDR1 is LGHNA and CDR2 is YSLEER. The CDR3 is CASSQVEAGGPDIQYF. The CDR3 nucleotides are TGCGCCAGCAGCCAAGTGGAAGCGGGAGGGCCAGACATTCAGTACTTC.

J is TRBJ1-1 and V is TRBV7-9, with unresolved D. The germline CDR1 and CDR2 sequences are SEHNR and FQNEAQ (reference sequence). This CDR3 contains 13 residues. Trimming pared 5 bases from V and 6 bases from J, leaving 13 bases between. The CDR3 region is CASSRRVVAEAFF. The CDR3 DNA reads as TGTGCCAGCAGCCGACGGGTAGTGGCTGAAGCTTTCTTT.

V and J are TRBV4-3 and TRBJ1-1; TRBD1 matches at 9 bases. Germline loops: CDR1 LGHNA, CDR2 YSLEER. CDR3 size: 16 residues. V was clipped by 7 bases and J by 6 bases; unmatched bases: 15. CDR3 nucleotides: TGCGCCAGCAACCTCCTAGTCGGGACAGGGCTAGCTGAAGCTTTCTTT. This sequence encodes CASNLLVGTGLAEAFF.

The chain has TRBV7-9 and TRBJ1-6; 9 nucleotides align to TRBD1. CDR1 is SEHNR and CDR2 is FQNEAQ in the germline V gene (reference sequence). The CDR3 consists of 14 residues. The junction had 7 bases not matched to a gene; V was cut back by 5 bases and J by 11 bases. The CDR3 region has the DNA TGTGCCAGCAGCCCGGGGACAGGGAGGCCACCCCTCCACTTT. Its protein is CASSPGTGRPPLHF.

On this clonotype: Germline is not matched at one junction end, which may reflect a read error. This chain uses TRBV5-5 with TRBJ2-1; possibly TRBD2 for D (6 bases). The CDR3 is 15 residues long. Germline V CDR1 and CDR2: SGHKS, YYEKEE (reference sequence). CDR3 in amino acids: CASRLGLSPYNEQFF. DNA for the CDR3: TGTGCCAGCAGGTTGGGACTCAGTCCCTACAATGAGCAGTTCTTC.

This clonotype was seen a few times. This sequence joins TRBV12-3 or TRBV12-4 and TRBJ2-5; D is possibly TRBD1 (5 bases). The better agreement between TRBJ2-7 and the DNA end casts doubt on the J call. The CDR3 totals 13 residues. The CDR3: CASSFRVEYEQYF. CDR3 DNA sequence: TGTGCCAGCAGCTTCAGGGTTGAATACGAGCAGTACTTC.

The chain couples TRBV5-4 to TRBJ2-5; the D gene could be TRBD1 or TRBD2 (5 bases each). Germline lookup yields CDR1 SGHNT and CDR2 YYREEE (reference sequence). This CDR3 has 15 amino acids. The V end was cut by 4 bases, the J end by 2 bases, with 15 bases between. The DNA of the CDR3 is TGTGCCAGCAGCACTGTTGGGGGAGCTCAAGAGACCCAGTACTTC. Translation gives CASSTVGGAQETQYF. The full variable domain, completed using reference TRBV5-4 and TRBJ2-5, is ETGVTQSPTHLIKTRGQQVTLRCSSQSGHNTVSWYQQALGQGPQFIFQYYREEENGRGNFPPRFSGLQFPNYSSELNVNALELDDSALYLCASSTVGGAQETQYFGPGTRLLVL.

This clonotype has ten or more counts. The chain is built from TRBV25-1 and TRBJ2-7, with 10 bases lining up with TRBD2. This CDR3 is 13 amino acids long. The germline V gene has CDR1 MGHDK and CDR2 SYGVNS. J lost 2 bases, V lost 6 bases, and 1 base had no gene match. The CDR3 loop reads CASRLAGTYEQYF. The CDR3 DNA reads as TGTGCCAGCAGACTAGCGGGGACCTACGAGCAGTACTTC.

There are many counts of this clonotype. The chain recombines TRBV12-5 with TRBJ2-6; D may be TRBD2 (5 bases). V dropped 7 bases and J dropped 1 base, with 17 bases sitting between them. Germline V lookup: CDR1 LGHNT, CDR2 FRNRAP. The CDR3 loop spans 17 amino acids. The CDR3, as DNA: TGTGCTAGTGCCCCGGGGTATTCACAATCTGGGGCCAACGTCCTGACTTTC. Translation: CASAPGYSQSGANVLTF.